The 9 T cell receptor beta chains reported below all come from one sample, sequenced in a study of prognosis after radiotherapy for stage I lung cancer (dated by TCRdb to about 2021). Sequencing relied on an Illumina HiSeq 3000. Two rounds of multiplex PCR were performed to amplify the TCR beta CDR3 region from genomic DNA. In the first PCR round, primers specific to each TRBV and TRBJ gene were used, and the primer sequences were filed in Chinese patent CN105087789A. The raw public data were reprocessed by TCRdb itself: fastp quality trimming at Q25, MiXCR clonotype calling, in-frame beta chains only. When rows share a CDR3 protein, they turn into one entry using the most common DNA and genes. This sample is represented by around 13,000 distinct CDR3 sequences; roughly 27% of them were singletons. The ten most abundant clones make up 13% of the sample. The input for sequencing was PBMCs, taken before or after stereotactic body radiation therapy (not recorded which). The source of these receptors is a donor aged 50 or older with non-small cell lung cancer.

This clonotype was detected ten times or more. This chain joins TRBV7-2 and TRBJ2-1, with D possibly TRBD1 on 6 matching bases. CDR3 length: 11 amino acids. Looked up from germline, CDR1 is SGHTA and CDR2 is FQGNSA. V was shortened by 4 bases and J by 14 bases, with 12 bases between the two germline ends. CDR3 residues: CASSSGQLEFF. The CDR3 DNA follows: TGTGCCAGCAGCTCCGGACAGCTAGAGTTCTTC.

Ten or more counts support this clonotype. This chain links TRBV3-1 with TRBJ1-2; a possible D gene is TRBD1 (6 bases). Trimming removed 4 bases from V and 10 bases from J, with 25 bases in between. The length of the CDR3 is 16 residues. The V gene's germline CDR1 is LGHDT and CDR2 YNNKEL (reference sequence). CDR3 coding DNA: TGTGCCAGCAGCCCCTACAAGGGGGAATGGACCGGTGACTACACCTTC. Protein product: CASSPYKGEWTGDYTF.

This clonotype was found many times. The chain has TRBV30 and TRBJ1-5; TRBD1 might be the D (5 bases). The CDR3 runs to 16 residues. The germline V and J ends were trimmed by 0 bases and 6 bases, with 18 bases remaining between them. Germline V gene lookup returns CDR1 GTSNPN and CDR2 SVGIG (reference sequence). For the CDR3, the DNA is TGTGCCTGGAGTGTAAAGAAGGCTTTTGGGGGTCAGCCCCAGCATTTT. This codes for CAWSVKKAFGGQPQHF.

This clonotype appeared many times. The chain has TRBV19 and TRBJ2-1, with D perhaps assigned TRBD1 or TRBD2 (5 bases each). The V gene lost 1 base and the J gene lost 0 bases, with 10 bases spanning the gap. This CDR3 has 16 amino acids. Germline V gives CDR1 LNHDA, CDR2 SQIVND (reference sequence). The CDR3 protein is CASSIGGGGSYNEQFF. The CDR3 DNA is TGTGCCAGTAGTATAGGGGGCGGAGGCTCCTACAATGAGCAGTTCTTC. Full variable domain (rest looked up from reference TRBV19 and TRBJ2-1): DGGITQSPKYLFRKEGQNVTLSCEQNLNHDAMYWYRQDPGQGLRLIYYSQIVNDFQKGDIAEGYSVSREKKESFPLTVTSAQKNPTAFYLCASSIGGGGSYNEQFFGPGTRLTVL.

Judged by abundance, this clonotype is medium-sized. This chain uses TRBV6-5 with TRBJ2-1, with TRBD2 as a possible D gene (5 bases). CDR1 is MNHEY, CDR2 SVGAGI, per germline. This CDR3 contains 15 residues. Between the trimmed V and J ends, which lost 0 bases and 6 bases, there was a span of 12 bases. The CDR3 sequence is CASSYSGVPGNEQFF. The DNA for the CDR3 is TGTGCCAGCAGTTACTCCGGGGTACCGGGCAATGAGCAGTTCTTC.

On this clonotype: A far larger clone is off by one base, so a read error is likely. This sequence joins TRBV6-2 or TRBV6-3 and TRBJ2-2, with D perhaps matching TRBD1 or TRBD2 (5 bases each). The CDR3 extends over 13 amino acids. CDR1 is MNHEY and CDR2 is SVGEGT in the germline V gene. In DNA form, the CDR3 reads TGTGCCAGCAGTTCTCAGGACACCGGGGTGCTGTTTTTT. This codes for CASSSQDTGVLFF.

This clonotype was observed at least ten times. The chain recombines TRBV3-1 with TRBJ2-5, with TRBD1 identical over 7 bases. The CDR3 covers 17 residues. Losses at the gene ends were 1 base for V and 9 bases for J; bases not matched to a gene: 17. Germline CDR1 reads LGHDT; CDR2 reads YNNKEL (reference sequence). The CDR3 nucleotides are TGTGCCAGCAGCCAAGTAGCTGGGGGCGTCTCCCAGGGGGCCCAGTACTTC. Protein: CASSQVAGGVSQGAQYF.

This clonotype is termed medium-sized (0.01 to 0.1%). The chain has TRBV5-1 and TRBJ1-4; D is perhaps TRBD1 (6 bases). This CDR3 region has 15 residues. The germline V and J ends were trimmed by 4 bases and 3 bases, with 13 bases remaining between them. CDR1 is SGHRS and CDR2 is YFSETQ in the germline V gene. This CDR3 reads CASSVWGQPNEKLFF. CDR3 DNA sequence: TGCGCCAGCAGCGTTTGGGGACAACCTAATGAAAAACTGTTTTTT. The full variable domain, completed using reference TRBV5-1 and TRBJ1-4, is KAGVTQTPRYLIKTRGQQVTLSCSPISGHRSVSWYQQTPGQGLQFLFEYFSETQRNKGNFPGRFSGRQFSNSRSEMNVSTLELGDSALYLCASSVWGQPNEKLFFGSGTQLSVL.

This clonotype was counted at least ten times. The chain's CDR3 is CAISEARDRGRETQYF. CDR3 in DNA: TGTGCCATCAGTGAGGCCCGGGACAGGGGGCGGGAGACCCAGTACTTC. The rearrangement uses TRBV10-3 and TRBJ2-5; 12 bases agree with TRBD1. With 2 bases clipped from V and 5 bases from J, the junction kept 6 bases outside the gene matches. The germline V gene encodes CDR1 ENHRY and CDR2 SYGVKD. The CDR3 spans 16 residues.